This T cell receptor (beta chain) stems from a study of T cell responses to AZD1222 COVID-19 vaccine. General study points: Dominant at 160-218 and 743-854, vaccine-associated CD4 TCRs also spanned spike.

The data were produced by immunoSEQ multiplex PCR, yet TCRdb's version contains in-frame clones alone and is incomplete. The sample shows about 99,000 clones, around nine tenths of them seen only once. Germline values: CDR1 SGHDN, CDR2 FVKESK. V was trimmed by 0 bases and J by 6 bases, leaving 7 bases between them. The CDR3 extends over 13 amino acids. Concerning this clone itself: What it binds is unknown.

The chain links TRBV14 to TRBJ2-3, with no clear D. The sample consisted of peripheral blood, taken on day 0 of AZD1222 vaccination. The receptor's source is an adult in good health. CDR3 in amino acids: CASSQDWVDTQYF. The CDR3 nucleotides read TGTGCCAGCAGCCAAGATTGGGTGGATACGCAGTATTTT.